Listed here is a single T cell receptor (beta chain). Its cognate antigen is unknown. The CDR3 sequence is 14 residues long. Germline V gene lookup returns CDR1 SGHTA and CDR2 FQGNSA. Trimming stripped 2 bases from V and 0 bases from J, with 5 bases between. The data were produced by immunoSEQ multiplex PCR, yet TCRdb's version contains in-frame clones alone and is incomplete. The sample lists approximately 480,000 clones, 70% to 90% occurring once. The data were taken from a study of Ad26.COV2.S vaccination and SARS-CoV-2 variants. Study-wide background: In the study, Ad26.COV2.S was injected intramuscularly once, or twice 56 days apart. Study outcomes and limitations: Substantial response breadth was reportedly seen for spike-specific CD8+ and CD4+ T cells after vaccination. Non-spike TCR breadth was similar in vaccine and placebo recipients.

Indicated treatment: approximately 18 received Ad26.COV2.S at low or high dose, single or two shots; a few received placebo; per-sample allocation not given. Specimen acquisition occurred on day 63 following the initial vaccine or placebo injection. This adult donor, from Boston, was 18-55 years old. The specimen comprised peripheral blood, sampled in a trial of Ad26.COV2.S vaccine versus placebo. The chain joins TRBV7-2 to TRBJ2-4, with D unclear. The receptor was isolated from a person between 18 and 59 years old who received the Ad26.COV2.S COVID-19 vaccine or a placebo. The CDR3 nucleotides read TGTGCCAGCAGCTTAAGCATAGCCAAAAACATTCAGTACTTC. This gives the protein CASSLSIAKNIQYF.